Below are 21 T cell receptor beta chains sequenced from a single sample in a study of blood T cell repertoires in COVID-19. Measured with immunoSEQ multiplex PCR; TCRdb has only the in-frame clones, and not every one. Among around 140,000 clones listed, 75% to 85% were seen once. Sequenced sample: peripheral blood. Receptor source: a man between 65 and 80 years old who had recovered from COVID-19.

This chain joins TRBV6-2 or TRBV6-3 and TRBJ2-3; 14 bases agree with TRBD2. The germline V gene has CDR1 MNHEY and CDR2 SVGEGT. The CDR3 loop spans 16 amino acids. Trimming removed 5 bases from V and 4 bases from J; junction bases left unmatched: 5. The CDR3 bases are TGTGCCAGCAGTCGACTAGCGGGAGGGGGAGCAGATACGCAGTATTTT. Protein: CASSRLAGGGADTQYF.

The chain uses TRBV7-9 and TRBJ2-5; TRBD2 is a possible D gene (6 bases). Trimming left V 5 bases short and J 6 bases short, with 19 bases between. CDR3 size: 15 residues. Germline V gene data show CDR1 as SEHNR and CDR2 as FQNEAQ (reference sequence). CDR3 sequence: CASSQAEGGEKTQYF. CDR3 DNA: TGTGCCAGCAGCCAAGCCGAGGGCGGGGAAAAGACCCAGTACTTC.

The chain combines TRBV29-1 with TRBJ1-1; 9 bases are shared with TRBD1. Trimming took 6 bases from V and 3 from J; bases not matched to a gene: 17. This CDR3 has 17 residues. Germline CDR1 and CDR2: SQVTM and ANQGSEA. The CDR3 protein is CSVPNPGTGFGDTEAFF. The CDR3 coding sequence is TGCAGCGTCCCCAACCCCGGGACAGGGTTCGGAGACACTGAAGCTTTCTTT.

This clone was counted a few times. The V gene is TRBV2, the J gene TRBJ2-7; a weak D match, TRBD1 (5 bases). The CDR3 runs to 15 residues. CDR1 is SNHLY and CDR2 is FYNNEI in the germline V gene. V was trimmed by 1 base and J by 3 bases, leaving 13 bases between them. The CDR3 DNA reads TGTGCCAGCAGTGAAGGGGGCGGCCGCGGCTACGAGCAGTACTTC. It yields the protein CASSEGGGRGYEQYF.

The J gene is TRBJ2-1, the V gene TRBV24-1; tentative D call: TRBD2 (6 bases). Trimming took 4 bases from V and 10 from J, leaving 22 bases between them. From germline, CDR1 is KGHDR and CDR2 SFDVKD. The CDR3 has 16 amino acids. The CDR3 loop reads CATSEGSSATSGEQFF. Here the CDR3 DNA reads TGTGCCACCAGTGAGGGGTCTAGCGCGACCTCAGGCGAGCAGTTCTTC.

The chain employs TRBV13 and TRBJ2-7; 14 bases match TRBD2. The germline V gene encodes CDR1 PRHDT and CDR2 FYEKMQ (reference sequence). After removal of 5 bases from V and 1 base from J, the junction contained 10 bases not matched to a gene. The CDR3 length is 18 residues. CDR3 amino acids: CASSHLTSGRADSYEQYF. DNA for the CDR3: TGTGCCAGCAGCCACTTGACTAGCGGGAGGGCCGATTCCTACGAGCAGTACTTC.

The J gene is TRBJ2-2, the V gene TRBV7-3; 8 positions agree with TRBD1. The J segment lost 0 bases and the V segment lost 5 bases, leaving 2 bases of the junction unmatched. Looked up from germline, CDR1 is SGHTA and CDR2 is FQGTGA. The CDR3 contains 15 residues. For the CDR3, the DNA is TGTGCCAGCAGCGACAGGGGATCGAACACCGGGGAGCTGTTTTTT. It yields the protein CASSDRGSNTGELFF.

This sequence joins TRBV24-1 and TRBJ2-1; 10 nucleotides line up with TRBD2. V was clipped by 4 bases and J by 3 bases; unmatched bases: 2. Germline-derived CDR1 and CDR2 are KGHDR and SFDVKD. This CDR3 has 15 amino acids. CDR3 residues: CATSEGTSDYNEQFF. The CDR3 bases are TGTGCCACCAGTGAAGGGACTAGCGACTACAATGAGCAGTTCTTC.

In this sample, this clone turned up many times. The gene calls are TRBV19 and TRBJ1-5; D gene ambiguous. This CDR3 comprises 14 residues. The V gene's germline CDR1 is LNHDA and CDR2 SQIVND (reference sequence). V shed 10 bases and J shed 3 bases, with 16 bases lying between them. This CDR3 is CATESEAHNQPQHF. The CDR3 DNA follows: TGTGCCACCGAATCAGAGGCCCACAATCAGCCCCAGCATTTT.

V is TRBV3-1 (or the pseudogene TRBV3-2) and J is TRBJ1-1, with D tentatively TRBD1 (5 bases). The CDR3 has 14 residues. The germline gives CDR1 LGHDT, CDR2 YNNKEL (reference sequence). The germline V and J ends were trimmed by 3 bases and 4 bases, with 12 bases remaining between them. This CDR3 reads CASSHSWGVTEAFF. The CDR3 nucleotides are TGTGCCAGCAGCCACTCCTGGGGGGTCACTGAAGCTTTCTTT.

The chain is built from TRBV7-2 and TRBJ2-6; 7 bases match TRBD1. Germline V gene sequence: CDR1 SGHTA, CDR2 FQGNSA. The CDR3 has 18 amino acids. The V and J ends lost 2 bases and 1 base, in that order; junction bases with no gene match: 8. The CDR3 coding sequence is TGTGCCAGCAGCTTACGGACAGGCCTCACTTCTGGGGCCAACGTCCTGACTTTC. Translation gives CASSLRTGLTSGANVLTF.

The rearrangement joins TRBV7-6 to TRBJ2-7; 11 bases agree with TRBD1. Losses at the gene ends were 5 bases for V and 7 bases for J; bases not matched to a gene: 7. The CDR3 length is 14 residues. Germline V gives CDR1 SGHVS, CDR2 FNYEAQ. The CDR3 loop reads CASSLGQGAGEQYF. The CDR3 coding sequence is TGTGCCAGCAGCCTCGGACAGGGGGCAGGTGAGCAGTACTTC.

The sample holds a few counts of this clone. For the CDR3, the DNA is TGCGCCAGCAGCTGGACAGGGTCGGCTGAAGCTTTCTTT. Protein sequence: CASSWTGSAEAFF. The chain combines TRBV5-1 with TRBJ1-1, with TRBD1 matching 8 bases. The V gene end was trimmed by 3 bases and the J gene end by 6 bases; junction bases not matched to a gene: 4. The CDR3 is 13 residues long. Per the germline V gene, CDR1 is SGHRS and CDR2 is YFSETQ. The complete variable domain, with remaining parts taken from reference TRBV5-1 and TRBJ1-1, reads KAGVTQTPRYLIKTRGQQVTLSCSPISGHRSVSWYQQTPGQGLQFLFEYFSETQRNKGNFPGRFSGRQFSNSRSEMNVSTLELGDSALYLCASSWTGSAEAFFGQGTRLTVV.

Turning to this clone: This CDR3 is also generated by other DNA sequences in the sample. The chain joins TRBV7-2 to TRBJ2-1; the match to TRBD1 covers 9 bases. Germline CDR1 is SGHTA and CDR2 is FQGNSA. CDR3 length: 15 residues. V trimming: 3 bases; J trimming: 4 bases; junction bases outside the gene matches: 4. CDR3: CASSFEDRGYNEQFF. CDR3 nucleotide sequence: TGTGCCAGCAGCTTTGAGGACAGGGGTTACAATGAGCAGTTCTTC.

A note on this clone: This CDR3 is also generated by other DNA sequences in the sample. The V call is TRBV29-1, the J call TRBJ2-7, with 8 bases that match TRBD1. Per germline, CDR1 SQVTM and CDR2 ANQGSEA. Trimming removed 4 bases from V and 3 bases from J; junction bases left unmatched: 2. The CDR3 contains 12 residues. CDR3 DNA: TGCAGCGTTGCTGGACAGGGCTACGAGCAGTACTTC. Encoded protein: CSVAGQGYEQYF.

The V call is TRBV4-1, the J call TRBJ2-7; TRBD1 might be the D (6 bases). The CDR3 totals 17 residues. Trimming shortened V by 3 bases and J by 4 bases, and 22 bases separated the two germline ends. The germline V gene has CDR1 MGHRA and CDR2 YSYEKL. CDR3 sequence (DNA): TGCGCCAGCAGCCACCCTTGGGGCAGGGGAATAGAATACGAGCAGTACTTC. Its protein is CASSHPWGRGIEYEQYF.

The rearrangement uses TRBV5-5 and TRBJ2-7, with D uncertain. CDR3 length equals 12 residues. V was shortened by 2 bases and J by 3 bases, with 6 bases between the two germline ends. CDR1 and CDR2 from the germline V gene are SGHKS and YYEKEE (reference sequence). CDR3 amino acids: CASSLSHYEQYF. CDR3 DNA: TGTGCCAGCAGCTTATCCCACTACGAGCAGTACTTC.

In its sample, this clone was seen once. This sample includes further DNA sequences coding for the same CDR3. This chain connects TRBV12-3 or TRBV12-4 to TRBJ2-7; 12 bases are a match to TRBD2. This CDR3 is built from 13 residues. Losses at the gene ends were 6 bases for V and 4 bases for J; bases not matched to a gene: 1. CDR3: CASSLAGGYEQYF. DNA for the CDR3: TGTGCCAGCAGCCTAGCGGGAGGGTACGAGCAGTACTTC.

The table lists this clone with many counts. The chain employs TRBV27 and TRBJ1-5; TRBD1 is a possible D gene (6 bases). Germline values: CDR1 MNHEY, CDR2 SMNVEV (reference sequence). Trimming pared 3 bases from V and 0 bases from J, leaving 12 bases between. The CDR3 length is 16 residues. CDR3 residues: CASSFGTPDSNQPQHF. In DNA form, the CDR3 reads TGTGCCAGCAGTTTTGGGACACCGGATAGCAATCAGCCCCAGCATTTT.

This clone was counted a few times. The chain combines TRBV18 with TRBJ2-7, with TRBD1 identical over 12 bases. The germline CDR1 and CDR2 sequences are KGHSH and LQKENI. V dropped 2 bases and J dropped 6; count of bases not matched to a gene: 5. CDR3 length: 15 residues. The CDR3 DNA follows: TGTGCCAGCTCACCATCGGGACAGGGGGCGATCGAGCAGTACTTC. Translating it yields CASSPSGQGAIEQYF.

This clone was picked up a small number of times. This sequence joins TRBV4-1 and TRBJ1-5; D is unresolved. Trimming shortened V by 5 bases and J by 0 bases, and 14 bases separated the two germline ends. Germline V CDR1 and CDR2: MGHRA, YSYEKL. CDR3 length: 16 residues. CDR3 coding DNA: TGCGCCAGCAGCGCAGAGGGTGTTTATAGCAATCAGCCCCAGCATTTT. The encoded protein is CASSAEGVYSNQPQHF.